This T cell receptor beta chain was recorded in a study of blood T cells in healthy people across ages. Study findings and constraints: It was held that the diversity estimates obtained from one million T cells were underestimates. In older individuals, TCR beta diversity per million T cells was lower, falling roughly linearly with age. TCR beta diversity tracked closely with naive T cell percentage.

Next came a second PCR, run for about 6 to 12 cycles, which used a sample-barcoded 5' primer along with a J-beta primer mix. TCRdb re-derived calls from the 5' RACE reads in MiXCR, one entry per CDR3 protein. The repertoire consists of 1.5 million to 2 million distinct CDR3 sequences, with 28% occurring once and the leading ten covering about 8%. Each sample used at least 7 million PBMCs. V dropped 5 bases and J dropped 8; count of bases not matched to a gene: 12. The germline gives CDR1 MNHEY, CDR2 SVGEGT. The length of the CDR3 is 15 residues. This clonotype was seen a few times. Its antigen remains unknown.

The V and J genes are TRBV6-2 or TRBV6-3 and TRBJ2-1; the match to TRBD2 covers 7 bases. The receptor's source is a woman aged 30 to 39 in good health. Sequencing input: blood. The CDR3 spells CASSTLALKNDEQFF. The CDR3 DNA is TGTGCCAGCAGTACACTAGCGCTCAAGAACGATGAGCAGTTCTTC.